What follows describes a single T cell receptor beta chain. This clone has only one observation. Its binding antigen is unknown. No base qualities exist here, and no much larger clone lies one base off it. The data are from a study of blood T cell repertoires in COVID-19 (dated by TCRdb to 2018 to 2020). In the study overall: Samples covering the acute and convalescent phases of COVID-19 were provided by collaborators in the United States, Italy and Spain. The prospective study material was composed of cDNA or gDNA derived from T cells, B-cell-depleted T cells, or PBMCs. Subjects who had been exposed to COVID-19, were actively infected with it, or had recovered from it provided the deeply sampled blood TCRbeta repertoires that made up the dataset. The repertoires were released in a freely available public database intended as a resource for research on the immune response to SARS-CoV-2. The samples were drawn from the first 160 participants of the ongoing ImmuneRACE study and from some 1,300 subjects provided by 6 global collaborators. Nearly every sample came with metadata listing a de-identified subject ID, COVID-19 status, age in years and sex. Where available, HLA class I and class II types were obtained from metadata supplied by the sample provider rather than from assay-based typing. General study outcomes and caveats: Clinical and demographic metadata were provided uncurated, with the amount varying by source and participant.

The CDR3 starts with the cysteine, ends with the phenylalanine, and has 13 residues. Solely the CDR3 DNA is kept, with 39 bases framed from the first base. According to the germline V gene (reference sequence), CDR1 reads SGHKS and CDR2 reads YYEKEE. Cut back by 0 bases and 7 bases, the V and J ends lie 11 bases apart. The immunoSEQ Assay, a bias-controlled multiplex PCR, was used to amplify TCRbeta CDR3 regions from genomic DNA. Per the authors' processing: The number of nucleated cells in each sample was estimated by amplification of reference gene primers within the assay. Sequence reads were collapsed and filtered to measure the absolute abundance of every unique TCRbeta CDR3 rearrangement. For each sample, productive Simpson clonality was calculated by taking the square root of Simpson's diversity index across productive rearrangements. As stored in TCRdb, this immuneACCESS dataset retains in-frame rearrangements with V and J assigned. A fraction of the clones does not appear; measured against another copy, unresolved V genes explain less than half of the discrepancy, and the remainder lacks a known reason. That table supplies the V and J calls and clone size; D and trimming were determined from the DNA. The sample profile shows roughly 180,000 clones; roughly 85% of them were found once. The ten biggest clones cover approximately 18% of the sample.

In the prospective study, participants were roughly 18 to 100 years old, resided in about two dozen geographic areas of the United States, and were enrolled through a virtual design. In the prospective study, cohorts were assigned on the basis of participant-reported clinical history obtained from a screening survey and a study questionnaire. Recovered participants in ImmuneRACE Cohort 3 were defined by two consecutive negative NP/OP PCR tests, clearance by a healthcare professional, or resolution of symptoms. In the prospective study, mobile phlebotomists collected whole blood, serum and a nasopharyngeal or oropharyngeal swab from each participant. Participants in the prospective study had the option to provide additional blood draws and questionnaires over an approximately 2-month period. Before DNA extraction, blood samples from the prospective study were shipped at room temperature or frozen.

The TCR comes from a man in his 60s who had recovered from COVID-19. The chain is assembled from TRBV5-5 and TRBJ2-7, with TRBD2 tentatively as D gene (5 bases match). Material: PBMCs or T cells enriched from blood (not recorded which). Read as DNA, the sequence is TGTGCCAGCAGCTTGGCCCCCACGGGGGAGCAGTACTTC. Its coded protein is CASSLAPTGEQYF.